One and the same sample provided the 15 T cell receptor beta chains below, sequenced in a study of PD-1 blockade in classical Hodgkin lymphoma. Method: immunoSEQ multiplex PCR; TCRdb's copy keeps in-frame clones and lacks some. This table has about 41,000 clones, around three quarters appearing once. Each patient experienced a relapse that followed autologous stem cell transplantation, and brentuximab vedotin exposure varied. The material was peripheral blood mononuclear cells (PBMCs), obtained at baseline. These receptors were obtained from a human donor with classical Hodgkin lymphoma.

The gene calls are TRBV5-1 and TRBJ2-2; 8 bases fit TRBD2. Germline assignment: CDR1 SGHRS and CDR2 YFSETQ. Unmatched junction bases numbered 4, after V lost 7 bases and J lost 5 bases. The CDR3 totals 13 residues. The CDR3 bases are TGCGCCAGCGGGGTAGCGGGGACCGGGGAGCTGTTTTTT. Protein product: CASGVAGTGELFF.

This clone was recorded only once. V is TRBV27 and J is TRBJ1-1; 7 bases agree with TRBD1. The CDR3 has 16 residues. The ends lost 7 bases at V and 1 base at J; junction bases unmatched: 12. Germline V lookup: CDR1 MNHEY, CDR2 SMNVEV (reference sequence). DNA of the CDR3: TGTGCCAGCACTGAAACGACAGGGACTTCGAACACTGAAGCTTTCTTT. Translated, it gives CASTETTGTSNTEAFF.

This chain links TRBV7-9 with TRBJ1-1, with TRBD1 identical over 8 bases. The CDR3 runs 14 residues. Germline values: CDR1 SEHNR, CDR2 FQNEAQ (reference sequence). Trimming cost V 1 base and J 8 bases; bases outside gene matches: 6. The CDR3 sequence: CASSLGLGTGEAFF. As DNA, the CDR3 is TGTGCCAGCAGCTTAGGGTTGGGGACAGGAGAAGCTTTCTTT.

The rearrangement links TRBV7-9 to TRBJ1-2; 9 positions match TRBD1. Germline CDR1 is SEHNR and CDR2 is FQNEAQ (reference sequence). The length of the CDR3 is 14 residues. The trim removed 6 bases at V and 2 bases at J, leaving 4 bases unmatched. The CDR3 DNA reads as TGTGCCAGCAGGGGGACAGGGTTAAACTATGGCTACACCTTC. It yields the protein CASRGTGLNYGYTF.

This clone was counted a single time. Other DNA sequences from this sample encode an identical CDR3 as well. J is TRBJ2-1 and V is TRBV5-6, with D perhaps being TRBD1 or TRBD2 (6 bases each). In germline, CDR1 is SGHDT, CDR2 YYEEEE. The CDR3 runs 15 residues. The V and J ends lost 0 bases and 6 bases respectively, with 13 bases between them. The CDR3 nucleotides read TGTGCCAGCAGCTTGGTCGGAGGGGGGACCAATGAGCAGTTCTTC. Translation gives CASSLVGGGTNEQFF.

The V gene is TRBV2, the J gene TRBJ1-4; weak D call: TRBD1 (5 bases). The CDR3 covers 14 residues. V was clipped by 7 bases and J by 0 bases, with 9 bases between them. Per germline, CDR1 SNHLY and CDR2 FYNNEI. Here the CDR3 reads CASNRGATNEKLFF. The CDR3 nucleotides read TGTGCCAGCAATAGGGGTGCAACTAATGAAAAACTGTTTTTT.

The chain is built from TRBV6-6 and TRBJ2-5; D possibly corresponds to TRBD2 (5 bases). With 2 bases removed from V and 1 base from J, the gap between germline ends came to 14 bases. CDR1 and CDR2 (germline): MNHNY, SVGAGI (reference sequence). CDR3 length: 16 amino acids. The CDR3 sequence: CASSYIRAGFQETQYF. In DNA, the CDR3 is TGTGCCAGCAGTTACATCCGGGCGGGTTTCCAAGAGACCCAGTACTTC.

The J gene is TRBJ1-5, the V gene TRBV29-1, with D unresolved. Trimming shortened V by 7 bases and J by 4 bases, and 14 bases separated the two germline ends. The length of the CDR3 is 13 residues. In germline, CDR1 is SQVTM, CDR2 ANQGSEA. CDR3 sequence (DNA): TGCAGCGCCAGAAAGGACGGGAATCAGCCCCAGCATTTT. As protein: CSARKDGNQPQHF. The whole variable domain, remainder taken from reference TRBV29-1 and TRBJ1-5, is SAVISQKPSRDICQRGTSLTIQCQVDSQVTMMFWYRQQPGQSLTLIATANQGSEATYESGFVIDKFPISRPNLTFSTLTVSNMSPEDSSIYLCSARKDGNQPQHFGDGTRLSIL.

J is TRBJ1-5 and V is TRBV6-5, with 7 bases aligning to TRBD1. V shed 0 bases, J shed 1 base, and the junction held 0 bases outside the gene matches. The CDR3 contains 15 residues. CDR1 and CDR2 (germline): MNHEY, SVGAGI. CDR3 nucleotide sequence: TGTGCCAGCAGTTACTCGACAGGGAGCAATCAGCCCCAGCATTTT. It yields the protein CASSYSTGSNQPQHF.

V usage is TRBV6-1 and J usage is TRBJ1-4; D is ambiguous. Deletions cut 2 bases from V and 7 bases from J, with 5 bases between. Germline lookup yields CDR1 MNHNS and CDR2 SASEGT. This CDR3 has 12 residues. Here the CDR3 reads CASSELREKLFF. The CDR3 DNA follows: TGTGCCAGCAGTGAACTTCGTGAAAAACTGTTTTTT.

This chain joins TRBV6-5 and TRBJ2-5, with D uncertain. Germline CDR1 reads MNHEY; CDR2 reads SVGAGI. Trimming removed 5 bases at V and 1 base at J, with 8 bases between. This CDR3 is 13 amino acids long. This CDR3 reads CASSPPLQETQYF. CDR3 sequence (DNA): TGTGCCAGCAGTCCACCCCTCCAAGAGACCCAGTACTTC.

The chain couples TRBV5-3 to TRBJ2-7; D is perhaps TRBD1 (6 bases). TRBV5-3 is known as an ORF, though its function is uncertain. V gave up 8 bases and J gave up 5 bases, with 17 bases separating them. The CDR3 runs to 13 residues. CDR3 bases: TGTGCCAGCAGCGGAGCAGGGGTGCACGAGCAGTACTTC. It encodes CASSGAGVHEQYF.

The rearrangement uses TRBV18 and TRBJ1-2; D is unclear. Germline V gene lookup returns CDR1 KGHSH and CDR2 LQKENI. The CDR3 consists of 14 residues. V was clipped by 0 bases and J by 8 bases, with 13 bases between them. In DNA form, the CDR3 reads TGTGCCAGCTCACCACCGGTGGCACAGCCAGGCTACACCTTC. Translating gives CASSPPVAQPGYTF.

This clone was detected a few times. The chain combines TRBV4-1 with TRBJ2-1, with 9 bases identical to TRBD2. This CDR3 region has 15 residues. Per the germline V gene, CDR1 is MGHRA and CDR2 is YSYEKL. With V trimmed by 4 bases and J by 8 bases, 9 bases remained unmatched. The CDR3 is CASSLRLIAGDEQFF. The CDR3 bases are TGCGCCAGCAGCCTACGACTGATAGCGGGAGATGAGCAGTTCTTC.

The chain joins TRBV30 to TRBJ2-7; TRBD2 agrees at 10 bases. Germline V gene sequence: CDR1 GTSNPN, CDR2 SVGIG (reference sequence). The CDR3 totals 15 residues. V was pared by 3 bases and J by 2 bases, with 7 bases of the junction left unmatched. The chain's CDR3 is CAWSTGTSVTYEQYF. For the CDR3, the DNA is TGTGCCTGGAGCACCGGGACTAGCGTCACCTACGAGCAGTACTTC.